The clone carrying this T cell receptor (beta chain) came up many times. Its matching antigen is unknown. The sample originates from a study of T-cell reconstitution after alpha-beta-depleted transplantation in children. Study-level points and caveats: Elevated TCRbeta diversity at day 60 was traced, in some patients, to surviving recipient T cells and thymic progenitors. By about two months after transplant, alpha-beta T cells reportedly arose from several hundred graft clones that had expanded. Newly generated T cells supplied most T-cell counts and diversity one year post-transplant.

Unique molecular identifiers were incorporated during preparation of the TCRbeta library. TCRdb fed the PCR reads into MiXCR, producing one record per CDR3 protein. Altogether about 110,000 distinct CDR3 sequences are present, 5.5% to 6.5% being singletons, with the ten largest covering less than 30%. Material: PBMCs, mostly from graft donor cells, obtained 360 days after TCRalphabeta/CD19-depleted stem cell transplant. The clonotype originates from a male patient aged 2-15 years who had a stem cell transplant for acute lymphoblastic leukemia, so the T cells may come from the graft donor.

In DNA form, the CDR3 reads TGTGCCAGCAGCTTAAGCGGGAGGGCCGACAATGAGCAGTTCTTC. Encoded protein: CASSLSGRADNEQFF. The rearrangement links TRBV7-3 to TRBJ2-1; 9 bases align to TRBD2. The germline CDR1 and CDR2 sequences are SGHTA and FQGTGA. V shed 1 base, J shed 5 bases, and the junction held 3 bases outside the gene matches. The CDR3 loop spans 15 amino acids.